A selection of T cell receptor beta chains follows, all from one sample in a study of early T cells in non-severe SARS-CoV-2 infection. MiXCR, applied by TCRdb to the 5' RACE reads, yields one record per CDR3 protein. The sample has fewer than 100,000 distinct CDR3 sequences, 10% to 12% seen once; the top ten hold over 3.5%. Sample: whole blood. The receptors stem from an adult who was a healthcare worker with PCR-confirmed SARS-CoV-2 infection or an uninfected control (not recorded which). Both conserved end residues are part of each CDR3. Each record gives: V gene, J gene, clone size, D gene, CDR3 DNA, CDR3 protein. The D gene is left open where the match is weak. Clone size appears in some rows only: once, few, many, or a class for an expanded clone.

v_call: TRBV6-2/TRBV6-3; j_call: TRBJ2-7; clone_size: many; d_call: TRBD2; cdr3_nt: TGTGCCAGCAGTTACTCCGGGACTAGCGTCTCCTACGAGCAGTACTTC; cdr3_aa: CASSYSGTSVSYEQYF
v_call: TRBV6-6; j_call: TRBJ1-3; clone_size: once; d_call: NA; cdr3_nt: TGTGCCAGCAGTCAACAGGGAAGACTGATAAGAGGCACCATATATTTT; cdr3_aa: CASSQQGRLIRGTIYF
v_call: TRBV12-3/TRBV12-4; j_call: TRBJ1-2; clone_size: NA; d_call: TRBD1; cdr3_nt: TGTGCCAGCAGCTCCGGGACAGGGTACTATGGCTATGGCTACACCTTC; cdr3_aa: CASSSGTGYYGYGYTF
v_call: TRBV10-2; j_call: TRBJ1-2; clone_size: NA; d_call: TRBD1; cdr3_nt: TGCGCCAGCAACTTGGGACAGGGGGCTGGCTACACCTTC; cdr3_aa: CASNLGQGAGYTF
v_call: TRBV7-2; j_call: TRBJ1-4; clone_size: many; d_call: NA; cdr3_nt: TGTGCCAGCAGCCAAAGGACAGTTAATGAAAAACTGTTTTTT; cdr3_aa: CASSQRTVNEKLFF
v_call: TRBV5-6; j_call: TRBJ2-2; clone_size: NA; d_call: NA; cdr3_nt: TGTGCCAGCAGGTCGAACAGGCGTGGTCCGAACACCGGGGAGCTGTTTTTT; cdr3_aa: CASRSNRRGPNTGELFF
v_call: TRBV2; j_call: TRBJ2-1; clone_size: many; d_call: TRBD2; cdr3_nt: TGTGCCAGCAGATCTAGCGGGGGGGCTCGGGAGCAGTTCTTC; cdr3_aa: CASRSSGGAREQFF
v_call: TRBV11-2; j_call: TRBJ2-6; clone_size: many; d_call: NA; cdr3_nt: TGTGCCAGCAGGAAAACAGGGTTCTCTGGGGCCAACGTCCTGACTTTC; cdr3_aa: CASRKTGFSGANVLTF
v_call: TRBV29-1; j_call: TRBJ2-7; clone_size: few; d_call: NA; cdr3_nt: TGCAGCGTTAGTCTACGGGGCGAGCAGTACTTC; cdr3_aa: CSVSLRGEQYF
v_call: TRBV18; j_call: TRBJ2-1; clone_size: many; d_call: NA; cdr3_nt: TGTGCCAGCTCACCACCTCAGGGGCAGGATGAGCAGTTCTTC; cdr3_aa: CASSPPQGQDEQFF
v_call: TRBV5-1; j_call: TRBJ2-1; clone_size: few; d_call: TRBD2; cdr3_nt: TGCGCCAGCAGCTCGACTAGCGGGGATATAGAGCAGTTCTTC; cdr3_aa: CASSSTSGDIEQFF
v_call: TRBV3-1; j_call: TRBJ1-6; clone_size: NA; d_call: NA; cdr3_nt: TGTGCCAGCAGCCAAGCCGCCCCTTTGAATTCACCCCTCCACTTT; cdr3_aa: CASSQAAPLNSPLHF
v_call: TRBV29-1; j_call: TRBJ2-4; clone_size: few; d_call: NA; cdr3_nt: TGCAGCGTCGCAGCCTGGGGGGGGCCAGCCAAAAACATTCAGTACTTC; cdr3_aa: CSVAAWGGPAKNIQYF
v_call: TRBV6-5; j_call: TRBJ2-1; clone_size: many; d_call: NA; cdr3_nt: TGTGCCAGCAGTTTATTGGGACTTTCCAATGAGCAGTTCTTC; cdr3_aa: CASSLLGLSNEQFF
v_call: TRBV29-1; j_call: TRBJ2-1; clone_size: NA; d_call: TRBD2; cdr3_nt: TGCAGCGTGTCCGGGACTAGCGGCGAAGGGGATGAGCAGTTCTTC; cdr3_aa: CSVSGTSGEGDEQFF
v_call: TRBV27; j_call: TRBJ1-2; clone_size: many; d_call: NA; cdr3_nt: TGTGCCAGCAGTTTACGGTGGCGAAACAGCAACTATGGCTACACCTTC; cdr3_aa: CASSLRWRNSNYGYTF
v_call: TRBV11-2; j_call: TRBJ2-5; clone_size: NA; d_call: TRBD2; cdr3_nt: TGTGCCAGCAGCTTTTCCGGGGGGGCAGGGGAGACCCAGTACTTC; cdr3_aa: CASSFSGGAGETQYF
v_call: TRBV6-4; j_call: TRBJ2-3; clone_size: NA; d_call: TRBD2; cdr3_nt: TGTGCCAGCAGTGACATGTTAGAGCGGGGGAGCACAGATACGCAGTATTTT; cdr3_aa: CASSDMLERGSTDTQYF
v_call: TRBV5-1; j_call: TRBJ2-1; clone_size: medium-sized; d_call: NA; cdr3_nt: TGCGCCAGCAGCTTGGAACACCTGAGCTCCTACAATGAGCAGTTCTTC; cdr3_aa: CASSLEHLSSYNEQFF
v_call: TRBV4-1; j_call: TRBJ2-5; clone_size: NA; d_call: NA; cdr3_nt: TGCGCCAGCAGCCAAGAGAGGGTTGGTGAGACCCAGTACTTC; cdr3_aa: CASSQERVGETQYF
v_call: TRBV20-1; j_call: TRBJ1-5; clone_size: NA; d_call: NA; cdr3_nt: TGCAGTGCTATGGAGAGTCAGCCCCAGCATTTT; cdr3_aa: CSAMESQPQHF
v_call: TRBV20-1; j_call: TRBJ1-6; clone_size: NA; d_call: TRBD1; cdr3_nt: TGCAGTGCCGCGCTGACAGGGGGTAGTTATAATTCACCCCTCCACTTT; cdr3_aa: CSAALTGGSYNSPLHF
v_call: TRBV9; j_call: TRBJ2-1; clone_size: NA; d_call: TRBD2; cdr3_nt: TGTGCCAGCAGCGTAGGGGTGGGACTAGATGTGAATGAGCAGTTCTTC; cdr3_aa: CASSVGVGLDVNEQFF
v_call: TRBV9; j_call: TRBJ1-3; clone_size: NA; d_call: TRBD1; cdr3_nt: TGTGCCAGCAGCGACCGACAGGGTTCGGGAAACACCATATATTTT; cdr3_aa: CASSDRQGSGNTIYF
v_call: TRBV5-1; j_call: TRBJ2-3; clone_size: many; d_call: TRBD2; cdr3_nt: TGCGCCAGCAGCCCGGGTCTAGCGGGGGCCGGACGCACAGATACGCAGTATTTT; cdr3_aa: CASSPGLAGAGRTDTQYF
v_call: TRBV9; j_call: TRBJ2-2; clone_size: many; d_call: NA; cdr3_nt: TGTGCCAGCAGCGTATCCTCAAACACCGGGGAGCTGTTTTTT; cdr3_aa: CASSVSSNTGELFF
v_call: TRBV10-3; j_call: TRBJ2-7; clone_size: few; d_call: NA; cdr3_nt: TGTGCCATCAGTGAGCCAACAGGGTATTCCTACGAGCAGTACTTC; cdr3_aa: CAISEPTGYSYEQYF
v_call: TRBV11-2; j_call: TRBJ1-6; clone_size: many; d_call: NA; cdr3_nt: TGTGCCAGCAGCTTTGACAGTCCTAATTCACCCCTCCACTTT; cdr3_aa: CASSFDSPNSPLHF
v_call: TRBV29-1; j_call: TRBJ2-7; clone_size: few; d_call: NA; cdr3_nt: TGCAGCGTTGATACTGGGGGCGCGGGGTACGAGCAGTACTTC; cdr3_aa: CSVDTGGAGYEQYF
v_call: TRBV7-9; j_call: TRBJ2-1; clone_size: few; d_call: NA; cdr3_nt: TGTGCCAGCAGCAGCCCTTCGGACAGCCTTAACTACAATGAGCAGTTCTTC; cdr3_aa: CASSSPSDSLNYNEQFF
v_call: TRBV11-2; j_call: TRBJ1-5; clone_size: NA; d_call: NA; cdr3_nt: TGTGCCAGCAGCTCCGCTTGGGATCAGCCCCAGCATTTT; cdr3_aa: CASSSAWDQPQHF